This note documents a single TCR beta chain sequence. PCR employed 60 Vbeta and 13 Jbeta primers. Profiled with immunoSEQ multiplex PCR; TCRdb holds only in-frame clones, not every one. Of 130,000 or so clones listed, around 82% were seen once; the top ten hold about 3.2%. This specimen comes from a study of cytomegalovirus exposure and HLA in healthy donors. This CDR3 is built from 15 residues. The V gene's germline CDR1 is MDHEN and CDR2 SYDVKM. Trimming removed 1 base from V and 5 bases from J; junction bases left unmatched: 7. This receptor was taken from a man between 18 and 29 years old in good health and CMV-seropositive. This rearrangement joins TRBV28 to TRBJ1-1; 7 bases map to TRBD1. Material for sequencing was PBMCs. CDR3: CASSLSYRGVTEAFF. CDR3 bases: TGTGCCAGCAGTTTATCTTACAGGGGAGTGACTGAAGCTTTCTTT. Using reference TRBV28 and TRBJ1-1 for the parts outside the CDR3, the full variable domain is DVKVTQSSRYLVKRTGEKVFLECVQDMDHENMFWYRQDPGLGLRLIYFSYDVKMKEKGDIPEGYSVSREKKERFSLILESASTNQTSMYLCASSLSYRGVTEAFFGQGTRLTVV.